Described below is a single TCR beta chain sequence and its context. Which antigen it targets is not known. No much larger clone exists at a distance of one base, and base qualities are not known. The data stem from a study of cytomegalovirus exposure and HLA in healthy donors (dated by TCRdb to about 2017). At the level of the whole study: An earlier analysis of around 600 of the donors reported about 290 Gb of sequence data and more than 90 million unique TCR beta sequences from around 200 million T cells. Alongside the repertoire data, information on donor age, sex, ethnicity and CMV serostatus was compiled. Four or five DR-DQ haplotypes were handled as single units for association and clustering because linkage in the cohort was strong. Of the 350 to 400 genotyped donors, approximately 80% fell in the genetic ancestry cluster associated with self-reported Caucasian donors. The number of typed donors differed by locus: about 629-630 for A, B, C, DRB1 and DQB1; some 500 for DQA1; some 610 for DPA1; and 400 to 480 for DPB1. A separate validation cohort of some 130 different subjects was used in addition to the approximately 670-subject first cohort. Class I and class II HLA loci were covered by the typing at four-digit resolution. An early release covering roughly 600 HLA-typed donors comprised 250 to 350 gigabases of sequencing data and roughly 86 million unique TCR sequences. The study was designed to test whether signatures of past pathogen exposure could be identified by cataloging public T cell receptors. The later analysis used no new phenotypic data to find candidate immune exposures, relying instead on TCR beta sequences and their occurrence across donors. Every repertoire in the discovery cohort had been generated on one and the same sequencing platform. Across around 400 genotyped donors of the cohort, an average of about 220,000 unique TCR beta nucleotide sequences per donor were sequenced, and about a sixth of those sequences were non-productive. Using immunosequencing, the study profiled T cell repertoires from around 680 subjects and related those repertoires to cytomegalovirus serostatus. The study combined high-throughput TCR immunosequencing, statistical association of individual TCRs with disease status, and machine learning to predict cytomegalovirus infection status. In a later genetic analysis, genome-wide SNP genotypes for about three fifths of the 666 donors were used, and that subset was treated as a discovery cohort. To decide whether each TCR beta V gene segment behaved as functional or pseudogenic, an earlier analysis of several hundred of the donors relied on high-throughput TCR beta sequencing. In a later analysis, previously published TCR beta repertoires from 550 to 750 donors were re-analyzed and high-resolution HLA genotyping was added so that TCR occurrence patterns could be studied. Summary of the overall study and its limitations: When HLA alleles, especially DR and DQ, strongly co-occurred, attributing TCR associations to individual alleles was difficult. In vitro tests confirmed that a few of the cytomegalovirus-associated TCR beta chains recognize cytomegalovirus antigens. Linkage disequilibrium might explain the correlated functional status among segregating V segments, but an unknown experimental factor could not be ruled out. A later analysis found that HLA-associated TCR beta chains were more clonally expanded and had lower generation probabilities than equally common non-associated chains. Specific HLA alleles were associated with 16,951 TCR beta sequences at a false discovery rate of 0.05 in a later analysis. Several of the top co-occurrence clusters appeared to be linked to parvovirus B19, influenza, CMV and Epstein-Barr virus, according to a later analysis. The study gave a list of some 150 TCR beta chains associated with cytomegalovirus. In both the original and validation cohorts, the classifier was reported to diagnose cytomegalovirus status with high specificity and sensitivity. The earlier analysis of about 600 of the donors excluded over 15 rarely observed V segments, including chromosome 9 orphons, because counts were too low. A further reported finding was that TCR beta sequences accurately predicted the HLA-A and HLA-B alleles for most subjects in the first cohort. A later genetic analysis reported fewer N-insertions in productive TCRs among donors in an Asian-associated ancestry cluster than the roughly 700-donor mean. Roughly uniform sequencing depth across donors was assumed in presence/absence analyses, although this assumption may not hold. An association between a missense DCLRE1C variant and V-gene and J-gene trimming of TCR beta chains was found in a later genetic analysis and replicated in an independent cohort. Across donors, most TCR sequences were observed very rarely, whereas some public TCRs were present in many individuals. For the cohort, immune exposure information was limited to CMV serostatus. This cohort had only TCR beta chains sequenced, and the lack of alpha or paired-chain data limited which features could be detected. A later analysis found that most CMV-associated TCR beta chains appeared HLA-restricted, with HLA associations seemingly driven largely by CMV exposure. In a later analysis, TCR association rates were found to vary across HLA loci, with the most associated TCRs seen for DRB1 alleles and the fewest for HLA-C alleles. A cluster of highly shared sequence variants was judged likely to be a technical artifact of the sequencing pipeline. It was suggested by the authors that the approach could potentially be generalized to other disease states and immunological phenotypes. In an earlier analysis of about 550 of the donors, most TCR beta V segments were observed in productive rearrangements about 90% or about 30% of the time, broadly matching IMGT annotations. Because HLA typing was missing for some donors at each locus, association tests included only the typed subset.

The cohort comprised some 730 healthy bone marrow donors. All cohort members were sampled while nominally healthy, although unrecorded immune exposures were likely present. The donor tested CMV seronegative, placing the donor among the 350 or so seronegative members of the cohort. Each donor provided a peripheral blood sample, and peripheral blood mononuclear cells were used for TCR beta sequencing. Genomic DNA extraction from the blood cell samples was performed with the Qiagen DNeasy Blood Extraction Kit. The library was built by means of the immunoSEQ multiplex PCR assay. A mixture of 60 forward primers for TCR Vbeta segments and 13 reverse primers for TCR Jbeta segments was used in the multiplex PCR. Amplification of the CDR3 region of rearranged TCR beta genes was performed with a multiplex PCR assay on genomic DNA. The Illumina HiSeq System was used to sequence the amplified TCR beta libraries as 87-base-pair reads. On the study's bioinformatics: In a later analysis, 77 million or so unique TCR beta chains were counted across the 650 to 750 repertoires, and some 10 million of these chains were shared by at least two donors. Raw reads were error-corrected and collapsed into unique sequences with a nearest-neighbor algorithm that merged closely related sequences to remove PCR and sequencing errors. To assign V, D and J gene segments, CDR3 sequences were aligned to IMGT reference sequences. For a sequence to be retained, a match of at least six nucleotides was required to both a V gene segment and a J gene segment. A rearrangement counted as productive if the CDR3 had no stop codons and remained in frame with V and J, and every other rearrangement counted as non-productive. Following IMGT convention, CDR3 was defined as the stretch from the second conserved V-encoded cysteine up to the conserved J-encoded phenylalanine. In an earlier analysis of around 600 of the donors, sequences lacking an unambiguous match to a single V gene segment were excluded. An earlier analysis of several hundred of the donors called V segments functional above 56.7% productive rearrangements and segregating when the between-donor standard deviation exceeded 5%. A statistical classification framework was built for diagnosing cytomegalovirus status from the catalog of TCR beta chain sequences. V and J gene assignment, in a later analysis, came from comparing TCR nucleotide sequences with IMGT/GENE-DB human TR gene sequences. In a later analysis, CDR3 sequences and most-parsimonious VDJ recombination scenarios were assigned using the TCRdist pipeline. In a later analysis, each TCR beta chain was defined by its CDR3 amino acid sequence together with its V-gene family, and reads without a unique V-gene family were excluded. A later analysis removed 600 or so highly shared, low-generation-probability nucleotide sequences to deal with suspected cross-contamination and a sequencing artifact. For each public chain, a later analysis derived a clonal expansion index from normalized ranks of inferred template counts within each repertoire. Generation probabilities in a later analysis came from a VDJ recombination model fitted to out-of-frame rearrangements, and those results were checked against IGoR. Hypergeometric tests were used in a later analysis to score TCR-TCR, TCR-HLA and TCR-CMV co-occurrence, with a repertoire-size bias correction applied to the TCR pairs. A later analysis estimated false discovery rates by permuting HLA or CMV assignments 20 times. In a later analysis, co-occurring TCRs were grouped with DBSCAN, and TCRdist sequence similarity was added when clustering was performed within HLA-allele-positive subsets. Repertoires with fewer than 30,000 or more than 120,000 public chains were left out of co-occurrence clustering, as were about 5 repertoires with anomalous nucleotide sharing. Sourced from immuneACCESS, this table was stored by TCRdb with only in-frame sequences that have V and J called. A share of the clones is absent; for the studies checked, an unresolved V gene accounts for under half, and the remainder has no known explanation. V and J calls and clone size follow that table, whereas D and trimming were derived from the DNA. The sample data list 210,000 or so clones, and less than 85% of these were observed just once. The ten most abundant clones make up 0.63% of the sample.

Sequenced material: PBMCs. The receptor comes from a man aged 18-30 years in good health and CMV-seronegative.

In nucleotides, the sequence is TGTGCCAGCAAACTGGCCGGGACAATGGGGACCCAGTACTTC. Its amino acids are CASKLAGTMGTQYF. The chain joins TRBV6-5 to TRBJ2-5, with TRBD1 tentatively as D gene (6 bases match). The CDR3 sequence holds 14 residues, the cysteine and phenylalanine included. Only the CDR3 portion is preserved as DNA: 42 bases, with reading frame beginning at the first base. Trimming removed 7 bases from V and 7 bases from J, leaving 19 bases between the germline ends. The germline V gene yields MNHEY for CDR1 and SVGAGI for CDR2.